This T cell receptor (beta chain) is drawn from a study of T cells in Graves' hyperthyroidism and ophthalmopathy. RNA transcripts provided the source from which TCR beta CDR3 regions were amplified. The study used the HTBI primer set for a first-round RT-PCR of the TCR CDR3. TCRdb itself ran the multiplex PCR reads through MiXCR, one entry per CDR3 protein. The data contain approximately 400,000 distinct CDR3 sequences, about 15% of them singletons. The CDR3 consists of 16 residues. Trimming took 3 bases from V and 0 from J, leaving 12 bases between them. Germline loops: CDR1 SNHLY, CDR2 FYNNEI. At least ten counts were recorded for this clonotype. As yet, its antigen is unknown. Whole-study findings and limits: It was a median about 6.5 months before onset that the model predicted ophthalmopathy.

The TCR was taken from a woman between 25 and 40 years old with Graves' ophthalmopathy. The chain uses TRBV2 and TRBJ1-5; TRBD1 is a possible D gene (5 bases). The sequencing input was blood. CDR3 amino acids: CASSEGQRHSNQPQHF. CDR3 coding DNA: TGTGCCAGCAGTGAGGGGCAGAGACATAGCAATCAGCCCCAGCATTTT.